The rows below give T cell receptor beta chains drawn from one sample of a study of blood T cell repertoires in COVID-19. Using immunoSEQ multiplex PCR, the repertoire was profiled, and TCRdb retains in-frame clones only, with some absent. The sample shows approximately 350,000 clones, around 88% of them seen only once. Sequencing was done on a sample of peripheral blood. The receptor source for this set is a man between 25 and 39 years old with active or convalescent COVID-19. The CDR3 runs from the conserved cysteine through the conserved F or W. A D gene is named only where the DNA matches it firmly. The size of a clone is reported for some rows only, either as once, few or many, or as a class for expanded clones.

d_call	clone_size	v_call	j_call	cdr3_nt	cdr3_aa
NA	NA	TRBV6-6	TRBJ2-7	TGTGCCAGCAGTTTTGGCAGGGTTTTCGAGCAGTACTTC	CASSFGRVFEQYF
TRBD1	once	TRBV19	TRBJ1-4	TGTGCCAGTAGTGCGCCCAGGGACAGTCTAAATGAAAAACTGTTTTTT	CASSAPRDSLNEKLFF
TRBD2	NA	TRBV5-1	TRBJ2-7	TGCGCCAGCAGCTTCGCCCCCCTGACTAGCGGGGATTACGAGCAGTACTTC	CASSFAPLTSGDYEQYF
TRBD2	NA	TRBV5-1	TRBJ2-1	TGCGCCAGCACCGTTAGCGGGGGCGGCCATGAGCAGTTCTTC	CASTVSGGGHEQFF
TRBD1	NA	TRBV5-6	TRBJ1-1	TGTGCCAGCAGCTTAGGACAGGGGGCGATGAACACTGAAGCTTTCTTT	CASSLGQGAMNTEAFF
NA	NA	TRBV10-3	TRBJ2-1	TGTGCCATCAGTGAGTCGAATAGCGGAGCTTTCCCCTACAATGAGCAGTTCTTC	CAISESNSGAFPYNEQFF
NA	NA	TRBV20-1	TRBJ2-3	TGCAGTGCATCCGCGGAGGATACGCAGTATTTT	CSASAEDTQYF
TRBD2	NA	TRBV3-1/TRBV3-2	TRBJ2-7	TGTGCCAGCAGCCAACCCGGGACTAGCGGGAGTTGGAAGTACTTC	CASSQPGTSGSWKYF
TRBD1	NA	TRBV19	TRBJ1-1	TGTGCCAGTAGTCCGTCCAACAGGGGCACTGAAGCTTTCTTT	CASSPSNRGTEAFF
TRBD1	many	TRBV3-1/TRBV3-2	TRBJ1-1	TGTGCCAGCAGCCGGGACAGGGAGAACACTGAAGCTTTCTTT	CASSRDRENTEAFF
NA	NA	TRBV14	TRBJ2-7	TGTGCCAGCAGTCTGTATCTCTCCTACGAGCAGTACTTC	CASSLYLSYEQYF
NA	NA	TRBV7-2	TRBJ2-1	TGTGCCAGCAGCGTCCAGTCACCTTCCTCCTACAATGAGCAGTTCTTC	CASSVQSPSSYNEQFF